Reported below is one TCR beta chain. It is likely a read error, because the conserved phenylalanine at the end of the CDR3 is missing. The data stem from a study of cytomegalovirus exposure and HLA in healthy donors. The study ran its PCR with 60 Vbeta and 13 Jbeta primers. Assay used: immunoSEQ multiplex PCR; TCRdb lists only in-frame clones, some missing. The sample contains about 150,000 clones, 50% to 75% of which appear only once. The sample consisted of PBMCs. The receptor's source is a woman aged 30 to 39 in good health and CMV-seropositive.

The DNA for the CDR3 is TGTGCCAGCAGCGTAGCACAGGGGGGCACTGAAGCTTTCTCT. It encodes CASSVAQGGTEAFS. The chain couples TRBV9 to TRBJ1-1; 8 bases fit TRBD1. Germline assignment: CDR1 SGDLS and CDR2 YYNGEE. V trimming: 0 bases; J trimming: 4 bases; junction bases outside the gene matches: 2. CDR3 length equals 14 residues.